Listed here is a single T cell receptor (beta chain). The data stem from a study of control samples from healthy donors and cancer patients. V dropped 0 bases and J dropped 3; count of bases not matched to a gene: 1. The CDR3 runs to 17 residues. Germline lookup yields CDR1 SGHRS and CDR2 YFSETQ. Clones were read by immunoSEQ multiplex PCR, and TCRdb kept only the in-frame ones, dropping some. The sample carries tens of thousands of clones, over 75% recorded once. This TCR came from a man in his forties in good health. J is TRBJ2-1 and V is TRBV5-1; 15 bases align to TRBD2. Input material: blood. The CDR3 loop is CASSLEGLAGGYNEQFF. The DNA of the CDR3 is TGCGCCAGCAGCTTGGAGGGACTAGCGGGGGGCTACAATGAGCAGTTCTTC. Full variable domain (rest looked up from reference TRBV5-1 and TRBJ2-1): KAGVTQTPRYLIKTRGQQVTLSCSPISGHRSVSWYQQTPGQGLQFLFEYFSETQRNKGNFPGRFSGRQFSNSRSEMNVSTLELGDSALYLCASSLEGLAGGYNEQFFGPGTRLTVL.